Listed here are 14 T cell receptor beta chains from one sample, sequenced in a study of blood T cell repertoires in COVID-19. Only in-frame clones appear in the TCRdb table, and some are missing; sequencing was by immunoSEQ multiplex PCR. Here the sample spans 50,000 to 70,000 clones, roughly 82% being singletons. Sequences were obtained from peripheral blood. All receptors derive from an older woman with acute or convalescent COVID-19.

This sequence joins TRBV27 and TRBJ1-2; TRBD1 agrees at 10 bases. The CDR3 has 13 amino acids. Germline values: CDR1 MNHEY, CDR2 SMNVEV (reference sequence). Unmatched junction bases numbered 5, after V lost 9 bases and J lost 4 bases. CDR3: CASTGQGGYGYTF. In DNA, the CDR3 is TGTGCCAGTACAGGACAGGGGGGCTATGGCTACACCTTC.

This clone was observed a few times. V is TRBV6-5 and J is TRBJ1-4; no definite D call. V lost 3 bases and J 0 bases, leaving 11 bases between the germline ends. The CDR3 is 16 residues long. Per the germline V gene, CDR1 is MNHEY and CDR2 is SVGAGI. As DNA, the CDR3 is TGTGCCAGCAGTTATCTACCTACCACAACTAATGAAAAACTGTTTTTT. Translating it yields CASSYLPTTTNEKLFF.

This rearrangement joins TRBV9 to TRBJ2-7; D possibly corresponds to TRBD1 (6 bases). Germline CDR1 reads SGDLS; CDR2 reads YYNGEE. V lost 0 bases to trimming and J lost 5 bases, with 15 bases between them. The CDR3 sequence is 15 residues long. The CDR3 region has the DNA TGTGCCAGCAGCGTAGCACAGGGCGAGCTCGACGAGCAGTACTTC. As protein: CASSVAQGELDEQYF.

The chain recombines TRBV18 with TRBJ1-2; D may be TRBD1 (5 bases). The CDR3 covers 14 residues. The germline gives CDR1 KGHSH, CDR2 LQKENI. With 2 bases removed from V and 2 bases from J, the gap between germline ends came to 9 bases. CDR3 residues: CASSPNSGNYGYTF. The CDR3 DNA is TGTGCCAGCTCACCAAACTCAGGGAACTATGGCTACACCTTC.

This clone has only a few counts. This chain joins TRBV6-1 and TRBJ2-3, with 7 bases lining up with TRBD2. V was pared by 1 base and J by 4 bases, with 8 bases of the junction left unmatched. The length of the CDR3 is 16 residues. CDR1 is MNHNS, CDR2 SASEGT, per germline. This chain's CDR3 is CASSEGGGKWADTQYF. CDR3 in DNA: TGTGCCAGCAGTGAAGGGGGGGGGAAGTGGGCAGATACGCAGTATTTT.

The V and J genes are TRBV19 and TRBJ1-4, with 9 bases lining up with TRBD1. This CDR3 is built from 15 residues. CDR1 and CDR2 from the germline V gene are LNHDA and SQIVND (reference sequence). Trimming removed 4 bases from V and 8 bases from J; junction bases left unmatched: 8. The CDR3 here is CASSTRGQGAEKLFF. CDR3 sequence (DNA): TGTGCCAGTAGTACCCGGGGACAGGGCGCCGAAAAACTGTTTTTT.

V and J are TRBV19 and TRBJ1-4, with 8 bases lining up with TRBD1. The ends lost 5 bases at V and 12 bases at J; junction bases unmatched: 14. Germline-derived CDR1 and CDR2 are LNHDA and SQIVND (reference sequence). This CDR3 spans 15 amino acids. The CDR3 sequence is CASSPGTGSQLELFF. As DNA, the CDR3 is TGTGCCAGTAGTCCCGGGACAGGCTCTCAACTGGAACTGTTTTTT.

This clone was found once. The rearrangement links TRBV3-1 (or the pseudogene TRBV3-2) to TRBJ2-5; 11 nucleotides match TRBD1. The V and J ends lost 4 bases and 1 base, in that order; junction bases with no gene match: 2. Germline V gene data show CDR1 as LGHDT and CDR2 as YNNKEL (reference sequence). The CDR3 runs to 15 residues. In nucleotides, the CDR3 is TGTGCCAGCAGCCGCGGGACAGGGGGCCAAGAGACCCAGTACTTC. The encoded protein is CASSRGTGGQETQYF.

This rearrangement joins TRBV10-2 to TRBJ1-2; D unresolved. In germline, CDR1 is WSHSY, CDR2 SAAADI. This CDR3 is 16 amino acids long. V dropped 0 bases and J dropped 0 bases, with 11 bases sitting between them. DNA of the CDR3: TGCGCCAGCAGTGAGTCCGCGGCCTCTGCTAACTATGGCTACACCTTC. It specifies CASSESAASANYGYTF.

The chain is built from TRBV5-1 and TRBJ1-2; D is undetermined. V was cut by 3 bases and J by 11 bases, with 23 bases left in between. The CDR3 loop spans 15 amino acids. The germline V gene has CDR1 SGHRS and CDR2 YFSETQ. CDR3 sequence reads: CASSSHFKDSNGYTF. The CDR3 nucleotides read TGCGCCAGCAGCTCGCATTTTAAGGACTCGAACGGATACACCTTC.

The J gene is TRBJ1-4, the V gene TRBV7-9, with D unresolved. The CDR3 has 14 amino acids. Germline V gene data show CDR1 as SEHNR and CDR2 as FQNEAQ (reference sequence). V was shortened by 3 bases and J by 4 bases, with 9 bases between the two germline ends. CDR3 DNA: TGTGCCAGCAGCTTTGCACAGAATAATGAAAAACTGTTTTTT. Translated, it gives CASSFAQNNEKLFF. The whole variable domain, remainder taken from reference TRBV7-9 and TRBJ1-4, is DTGVSQNPRHKITKRGQNVTFRCDPISEHNRLYWYRQTLGQGPEFLTYFQNEAQLEKSRLLSDRFSAERPKGSFSTLEIQRTEQGDSAMYLCASSFAQNNEKLFFGSGTQLSVL.

The rearrangement uses TRBV5-1 and TRBJ1-1; 8 positions agree with TRBD1. V gave up 3 bases and J gave up 2 bases; unmatched junction bases: 15. Germline values: CDR1 SGHRS, CDR2 YFSETQ. The CDR3 has 18 residues. The CDR3, as DNA: TGCGCCAGCAGCTCCCTCCGAGGGGTAGGACAGGGAAACACTGAAGCTTTCTTT. It yields the protein CASSSLRGVGQGNTEAFF.

The chain couples TRBV11-2 to TRBJ1-3, with D uncertain. Trimming stripped 0 bases from V and 0 bases from J, with 15 bases between. This CDR3 has 18 residues. The germline V gene has CDR1 SGHAT and CDR2 FQNNGV. CDR3 region: CASSLEVLGRSSGNTIYF. Here the CDR3 DNA reads TGTGCCAGCAGCTTAGAGGTTTTGGGCAGGTCCTCTGGAAACACCATATATTTT.

The chain has TRBV4-2 and TRBJ1-6; D perhaps matches TRBD1 (6 bases). Germline CDR1 LGHNA, CDR2 YNFKEQ. The V gene lost 3 bases and the J gene lost 7 bases, with 16 bases spanning the gap. CDR3 length: 16 residues. The chain's CDR3 is CASSHITGTRNSPLHF. CDR3 DNA: TGTGCCAGCAGCCACATAACCGGGACAAGGAATTCACCCCTCCACTTT.